Listed below are T cell receptor beta chains from one sample, sequenced in a study of OX40 agonist ivuxolimab in advanced cancers. Clones were read by immunoSEQ multiplex PCR, and TCRdb kept only the in-frame ones, dropping some. The sample holds around 19,000 clones, more than 85% seen once. Source: CD4+ or CD8+ T cells sorted from blood, taken in a trial of the OX40 agonist ivuxolimab. These receptors were taken from an adult with an advanced solid tumor such as melanoma, head and neck, liver or kidney cancer. The CDR3 runs from the conserved cysteine through the conserved F or W. D genes are given only for firm matches. Only some rows state a clone size, as once, few, many or a class for expanded clones.

j_call: TRBJ2-2; clone_size: NA; v_call: TRBV9; d_call: NA; cdr3_nt: TGTGCCAGCAGCGTAAACGACAGATTGGTGTACACCGGGGAGCTGTTTTTT; cdr3_aa: CASSVNDRLVYTGELFF
j_call: TRBJ1-5; clone_size: NA; v_call: TRBV5-3; d_call: TRBD1; cdr3_nt: TGTGCCAGAAGCCAAGGGACAGCGGCAGGTCAGCCCCAGCATTTT; cdr3_aa: CARSQGTAAGQPQHF
j_call: TRBJ2-7; clone_size: once; v_call: TRBV9; d_call: TRBD1; cdr3_nt: TGTGCCAGCAGCGCTACCGGGACAGGGGCTATAGAGCAGTACTTC; cdr3_aa: CASSATGTGAIEQYF
j_call: TRBJ2-1; clone_size: NA; v_call: TRBV9; d_call: NA; cdr3_nt: TGTGCCAGCAGCGCCGGGACCGCCGCCATCAATGAGCAGTTCTTC; cdr3_aa: CASSAGTAAINEQFF
j_call: TRBJ2-2; clone_size: NA; v_call: TRBV5-6; d_call: NA; cdr3_nt: TGTGCCAGCAGCTTTGGGATTGGGGCAGGGATGAACACCGGGGAGCTGTTTTTT; cdr3_aa: CASSFGIGAGMNTGELFF
j_call: TRBJ2-7; clone_size: NA; v_call: TRBV29-1; d_call: NA; cdr3_nt: TGCAGCGTTGTCCCCAGGGAAGCGGACGAGCAGTACTTC; cdr3_aa: CSVVPREADEQYF
j_call: TRBJ2-7; clone_size: NA; v_call: TRBV4-1; d_call: NA; cdr3_nt: TGCGCCAGCAGCCAAGGTTCCAAAGGCGGGACAGCCTACGAGCAGTACTTC; cdr3_aa: CASSQGSKGGTAYEQYF
j_call: TRBJ2-7; clone_size: NA; v_call: TRBV6-5; d_call: TRBD1; cdr3_nt: TGTGCCAGCAGTTTAGTACAGGGGGCCTACGAGCAGTACTTC; cdr3_aa: CASSLVQGAYEQYF
j_call: TRBJ2-6; clone_size: NA; v_call: TRBV5-1; d_call: NA; cdr3_nt: TGCGCCAGCAGCAGTACAGGGACCAGCTCTGGGGCCAACGTCCTGACTTTC; cdr3_aa: CASSSTGTSSGANVLTF
j_call: TRBJ1-3; clone_size: NA; v_call: TRBV29-1; d_call: NA; cdr3_nt: TGCAGCGTTAGGTACTCTGGAAACACCATATATTTT; cdr3_aa: CSVRYSGNTIYF
j_call: TRBJ2-7; clone_size: NA; v_call: TRBV7-9; d_call: NA; cdr3_nt: TGTGCCAGCAGCTTATCAGACTCCTACGAGCAGTACTTC; cdr3_aa: CASSLSDSYEQYF
j_call: TRBJ2-1; clone_size: NA; v_call: TRBV28; d_call: TRBD1; cdr3_nt: TGTGCCAGCCATCGACAGGGAAGATACAATGAGCAGTTCTTC; cdr3_aa: CASHRQGRYNEQFF
j_call: TRBJ2-3; clone_size: NA; v_call: TRBV18; d_call: TRBD1; cdr3_nt: TGTGCCAGCTCGCCGGGACAGGGTTTAGATACGCAGTATTTT; cdr3_aa: CASSPGQGLDTQYF
j_call: TRBJ1-5; clone_size: once; v_call: TRBV2; d_call: TRBD1; cdr3_nt: TGTGCCAGCAGTGGTAAAGTAGGGGGCTATAGCAATCAGCCCCAGCATTTT; cdr3_aa: CASSGKVGGYSNQPQHF
j_call: TRBJ1-6; clone_size: NA; v_call: TRBV9; d_call: NA; cdr3_nt: TGTGCCAGCAGCTCCTATAATTCACCCCTCCACTTT; cdr3_aa: CASSSYNSPLHF
j_call: TRBJ2-7; clone_size: NA; v_call: TRBV7-9; d_call: TRBD1; cdr3_nt: TGTGCCAGCAGCCAGACCCAAGGACAGGGAGACCCCTACGAGCAGTACTTC; cdr3_aa: CASSQTQGQGDPYEQYF
j_call: TRBJ2-7; clone_size: medium-sized; v_call: TRBV6-5; d_call: TRBD1; cdr3_nt: TGTGCCAGCAGTTACTCGGGTCCCCCCAGGGGGAGTGAGCAGTACTTC; cdr3_aa: CASSYSGPPRGSEQYF
j_call: TRBJ2-3; clone_size: NA; v_call: TRBV5-6; d_call: NA; cdr3_nt: TGTGCCAGCAGCCCGGCAGGCTTCGGGACAGATACGCAGTATTTT; cdr3_aa: CASSPAGFGTDTQYF
j_call: TRBJ1-2; clone_size: NA; v_call: TRBV7-2; d_call: TRBD1; cdr3_nt: TGTGCCAGCAGCTTAGTGGTCAGGGGGGATGGCTACACCTTC; cdr3_aa: CASSLVVRGDGYTF
j_call: TRBJ2-7; clone_size: NA; v_call: TRBV5-4; d_call: NA; cdr3_nt: TGTGCCAGCAGCTTAACTCAATCCGCCTACGACGAGCAGTACTTC; cdr3_aa: CASSLTQSAYDEQYF
j_call: TRBJ1-2; clone_size: NA; v_call: TRBV11-2; d_call: NA; cdr3_nt: TGTGCCAGCAGCTTAGGCGGACTACTATGGAGCTACACCTTC; cdr3_aa: CASSLGGLLWSYTF
j_call: TRBJ2-2; clone_size: NA; v_call: TRBV10-1; d_call: NA; cdr3_nt: TGCGCCAGCAGCCGGGGACACTTGAACACCGGGGAGCTGTTTTTT; cdr3_aa: CASSRGHLNTGELFF
j_call: TRBJ2-3; clone_size: NA; v_call: TRBV6-4; d_call: TRBD2; cdr3_nt: TGTGCCAGCAGTGAGACTAGCGGGGGGAGCTTCGCAGATACGCAGTATTTT; cdr3_aa: CASSETSGGSFADTQYF
j_call: TRBJ1-2; clone_size: NA; v_call: TRBV10-1; d_call: NA; cdr3_nt: TGCGCCAGCAGTGAAATCAGGGGATCGAACTATGGCTACACCTTC; cdr3_aa: CASSEIRGSNYGYTF
j_call: TRBJ1-2; clone_size: NA; v_call: TRBV23-1; d_call: TRBD1; cdr3_nt: TGCGCCAGCAGTCAATCCAGGACAGGGGGTGGTGGCTACACCTTC; cdr3_aa: CASSQSRTGGGGYTF
j_call: TRBJ2-7; clone_size: NA; v_call: TRBV7-8; d_call: TRBD1; cdr3_nt: TGTGCCAGCAGCTGGACACCGGGACAGAGCTACGAGCAGTACTTC; cdr3_aa: CASSWTPGQSYEQYF
j_call: TRBJ2-6; clone_size: NA; v_call: TRBV7-9; d_call: NA; cdr3_nt: TGTGCCAGCAGCTTTTTAGGGGTCGGGGCCAACGTCCTGACTTTC; cdr3_aa: CASSFLGVGANVLTF
j_call: TRBJ2-7; clone_size: NA; v_call: TRBV19; d_call: NA; cdr3_nt: TGTGCCAGTACCGCACAATGGACAGTAGCCTTAACCGAGCAGTACTTC; cdr3_aa: CASTAQWTVALTEQYF
j_call: TRBJ2-2; clone_size: once; v_call: TRBV7-9; d_call: NA; cdr3_nt: TGTGCCAGCAGCATCTACACCGGGGAGCTGTTTTTT; cdr3_aa: CASSIYTGELFF
j_call: TRBJ2-3; clone_size: few; v_call: TRBV30; d_call: NA; cdr3_nt: TGTGCCTGGACAGATCCTAGGACAGATACGCAGTATTTT; cdr3_aa: CAWTDPRTDTQYF
j_call: TRBJ2-1; clone_size: once; v_call: TRBV13; d_call: TRBD2; cdr3_nt: TGTGCCAGCAGCCCTCCGGGACTAGCGGGGGTCTCCTACAATGAGCAGTTCTTC; cdr3_aa: CASSPPGLAGVSYNEQFF
j_call: TRBJ1-5; clone_size: NA; v_call: TRBV11-1; d_call: NA; cdr3_nt: TGTGCCAGCAGCTTAGGAAATCAGCCCCAGCATTTT; cdr3_aa: CASSLGNQPQHF
j_call: TRBJ1-1; clone_size: NA; v_call: TRBV13; d_call: TRBD1; cdr3_nt: TGTGCCAGCAGCCCGACCGGGGACAGGGGTCGTGGCACTGAAGCTTTCTTT; cdr3_aa: CASSPTGDRGRGTEAFF
j_call: TRBJ1-6; clone_size: NA; v_call: TRBV15; d_call: NA; cdr3_nt: TGTGTCACCAGCAGAGATCCCGAGGGATCACCCCTCCACTTT; cdr3_aa: CVTSRDPEGSPLHF
j_call: TRBJ1-3; clone_size: NA; v_call: TRBV5-5; d_call: TRBD1; cdr3_nt: TGTGCCAGCAGCCTAGGACAGGGCGCAGGAAACACCATATATTTT; cdr3_aa: CASSLGQGAGNTIYF
j_call: TRBJ2-2; clone_size: NA; v_call: TRBV18; d_call: NA; cdr3_nt: TGTGCCAGCTCACCTGCGGACCCCGGGGAGCTGTTTTTT; cdr3_aa: CASSPADPGELFF
j_call: TRBJ1-1; clone_size: NA; v_call: TRBV13; d_call: NA; cdr3_nt: TGTGCCAGCAGCTTATTGGGGGGCCTAATGAACACTGAAGCTTTCTTT; cdr3_aa: CASSLLGGLMNTEAFF
j_call: TRBJ1-2; clone_size: NA; v_call: TRBV21-1; d_call: NA; cdr3_nt: TGTGCCAGCAGCAAAGTTCAGGGGGGCCCTAAACAGTATGGCTACACCTTC; cdr3_aa: CASSKVQGGPKQYGYTF